The rows below give T cell receptor beta chains drawn from one sample of a study of persistence of HIV-infected CD4 T cells. Assay used: immunoSEQ multiplex PCR; TCRdb lists only in-frame clones, some missing. This table has about 39,000 clones, 85% to 90% appearing once. No antigen is known for these receptors. The sample consisted of cultured CD4+ T cells from PBMCs, taken from a patient who received antiretroviral therapy. These receptors were collected from an adult with HIV. The donor label of this sample is uncertain. Both conserved end residues are part of each CDR3. Fields, in order: clone size, J gene, D gene, V gene, CDR3 DNA, CDR3 protein. A D gene is named only where the DNA matches it firmly. Some rows mark clone size as missing; the rest say once, few, many or name a class of expanded clone.

>NA|TRBJ2-7|NA|TRBV2
TGTGCCAGCAGTGAACGGGGGGCTGGCTACGAGCAGTACTTC
CASSERGAGYEQYF
>NA|TRBJ2-6|NA|TRBV14
TGTGCCAGCAGCCAAGATTTGCCTGTGGGGGCTGGGGCCAACGTCCTGACTTTC
CASSQDLPVGAGANVLTF
>NA|TRBJ2-4|NA|TRBV29-1
TGCAGCGTTGTTGTCGCGGGGTTTGACATTCAGTACTTC
CSVVVAGFDIQYF
>NA|TRBJ2-1|TRBD2|TRBV19
TGTGCCAGTAGTATAGGAAATAGCGGGGTGGCTGAGCAGTTCTTC
CASSIGNSGVAEQFF
>once|TRBJ2-5|NA|TRBV4-2
TGTGCCAGCAGCCAAAGCTGGGAGACCCAGTACTTC
CASSQSWETQYF
>few|TRBJ1-5|TRBD1|TRBV3-1/TRBV3-2
TGTGCCAGCAGCCAGTCCCAGGGGGCTCAGCCCCAGCATTTT
CASSQSQGAQPQHF
>NA|TRBJ1-1|NA|TRBV7-3
TGTGCCAGCAGCTTAACTCCAGGCATGAACACTGAAGCTTTCTTT
CASSLTPGMNTEAFF
>NA|TRBJ2-2|NA|TRBV12-3/TRBV12-4
TGTGCCACCACTGGCACCGGGGAGCTGTTTTTT
CATTGTGELFF
>few|TRBJ2-4|NA|TRBV7-6
TGTGCCAGCAGTCCCGGGCCGGTAAACATTCAGTACTTC
CASSPGPVNIQYF
>NA|TRBJ1-2|NA|TRBV18
TGTGCCAGCTCACTCTTACAGGACCTGACTAACTATGGCTACACCTTC
CASSLLQDLTNYGYTF
>NA|TRBJ1-1|NA|TRBV2
TGTGCCAGCAGTGAGGAAGACACTGAAGCTTTCTTT
CASSEEDTEAFF
>NA|TRBJ2-2|TRBD1|TRBV19
TGTGCCAGTAGTATCCCGGGACAGGGAACCGGGGAGCTGTTTTTT
CASSIPGQGTGELFF
>NA|TRBJ2-3|NA|TRBV6-5
TGTGCCAGCAGTCAGGGACCAAGCACAGATACGCAGTATTTT
CASSQGPSTDTQYF
>few|TRBJ1-4|TRBD1|TRBV5-1
TGCGCCAGCAGAGGACAGGGTGACGAAAAACTGTTTTTT
CASRGQGDEKLFF
>NA|TRBJ2-7|NA|TRBV14
TGTGCCAGCAGCTGGGGCCTCAGGGACGAGCAGTACTTC
CASSWGLRDEQYF
>NA|TRBJ2-1|NA|TRBV21-1
TGTGCCAGCAGCGCCCCAAGGACTAGCGGGTTTAGGGTAGACAATGAGCAGTTCTTC
CASSAPRTSGFRVDNEQFF
>NA|TRBJ1-1|TRBD1|TRBV5-1
TGCGCCAGCAGCCTGACAGGGGGCAGAAGAATGAACACTGAAGCTTTCTTT
CASSLTGGRRMNTEAFF
>NA|TRBJ1-5|TRBD1|TRBV15
TGTGCCACCAGCAGAGATCCCTCGGGACAGGGGTTTAGGGAGCCCCAGCATTTT
CATSRDPSGQGFREPQHF
>NA|TRBJ2-4|NA|TRBV14
TGTGCCAGCAGCCAAGCTGACTCAGGGTGGGATGTCAAAAACATTCAGTACTTC
CASSQADSGWDVKNIQYF
>NA|TRBJ1-2|NA|TRBV7-2
TGTGCCAGCAGCTCCGCCTACGGGGGGGGAGGCTACACCTTC
CASSSAYGGGGYTF
>NA|TRBJ2-7|NA|TRBV19
TGTGCCAGTAGTGCGGGTGGATCCCTTTTCTACGAGCAGTACTTC
CASSAGGSLFYEQYF